The clone carrying this T cell receptor (beta chain) was counted many times. This CDR3 is built from 14 residues. V lost 2 bases to trimming and J lost 0 bases, with 6 bases between them. Looked up from germline, CDR1 is ENHRY and CDR2 is SYGVKD. The sample comes from a study of tumor-infiltrating lymphocytes in primary liver carcinoma. Researchers generated TCR beta cDNA from roughly 510 ng of total RNA, relying on a constant-region primer. ARM-PCR was slightly modified, and three nested multiplex PCR rounds with it gave rise to the TCR beta libraries. The opening two PCR rounds, ten to eleven cycles each, paired TRBV1-TRBV30 forward primers with a C-beta reverse primer. TCRdb called the multiplex PCR reads again in MiXCR, with one record for every CDR3 protein. This table holds more than 90,000 distinct CDR3 sequences, about 63% found once. Co-extracted RNA and DNA came from approximately 20-30 mg of unsorted bulk tissue.

The source material was liver tumor tissue from sampling region 2. The subset is: tumor region T2, inferior pole. This rearrangement joins TRBV10-3 to TRBJ2-3, with D hard to call. This sequence was found in a woman aged 55-70 years with primary liver carcinoma and hepatitis B virus infection. The CDR3 loop is CAISEGQSTDTQYF. CDR3 nucleotides: TGTGCCATCAGTGAGGGGCAGAGCACAGATACGCAGTATTTT.